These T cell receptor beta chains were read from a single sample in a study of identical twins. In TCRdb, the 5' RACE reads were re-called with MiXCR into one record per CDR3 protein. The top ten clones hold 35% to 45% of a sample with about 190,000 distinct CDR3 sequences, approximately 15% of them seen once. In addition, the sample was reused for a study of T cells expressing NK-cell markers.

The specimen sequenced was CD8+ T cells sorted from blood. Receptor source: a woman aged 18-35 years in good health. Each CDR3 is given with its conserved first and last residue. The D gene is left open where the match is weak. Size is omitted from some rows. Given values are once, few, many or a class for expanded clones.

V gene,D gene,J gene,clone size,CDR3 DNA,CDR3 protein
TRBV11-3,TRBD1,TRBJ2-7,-,TGTGCCAGCAGCTTGTCCGGGACAGGATACTACGAGCAGTACTTC,CASSLSGTGYYEQYF
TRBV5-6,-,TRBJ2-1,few,TGTGCCAGCAGCTTGGGGACTTCTGAGCAGTTCTTC,CASSLGTSEQFF
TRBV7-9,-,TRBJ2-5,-,TGTGCCAGCAGCCCCACCGACATCCTACGGGAGACCCAGTACTTC,CASSPTDILRETQYF
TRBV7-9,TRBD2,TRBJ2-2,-,TGTGCCAGCAGCTCCAGCGGGAGGCCCTTTGGGGAGCTGTTTTTT,CASSSSGRPFGELFF
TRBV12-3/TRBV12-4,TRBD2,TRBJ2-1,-,TGTGCCAGCAGTCCCAGGACTAGCGTGCAGAGTTTTAGCTCCTACAATGAGCAGTTCTTC,CASSPRTSVQSFSSYNEQFF
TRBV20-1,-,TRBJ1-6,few,TGCAGTGCTAGTTACGGCGGTGGTTCACCCCTCCACTTT,CSASYGGGSPLHF
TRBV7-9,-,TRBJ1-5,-,TGTGCCAGCAGCTCAGGGAGCAATCAGCCCCAGCATTTT,CASSSGSNQPQHF
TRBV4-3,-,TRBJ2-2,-,TGCGCCAGCAGCGCTACGCTAGGGGGGACCGGGGAGCTGTTTTTT,CASSATLGGTGELFF
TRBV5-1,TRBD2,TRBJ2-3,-,TGCGCCAGCAGCTTGACTAGCGGGGGCTGGGATACGCAGTATTTT,CASSLTSGGWDTQYF
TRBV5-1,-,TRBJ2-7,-,TGCGCCAGCAGCTTGGGACCTGACCAAAAGACCTACGAGCAGTACTTC,CASSLGPDQKTYEQYF
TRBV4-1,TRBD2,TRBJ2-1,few,TGCGCCAGCAGCCGGGGTGGGGGGGATGAGCAGTTCTTC,CASSRGGGDEQFF
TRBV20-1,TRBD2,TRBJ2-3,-,TGCAGTGCTAGTCCAGTCGGTAGCGGGATTAGAGCAGATACGCAGTATTTT,CSASPVGSGIRADTQYF
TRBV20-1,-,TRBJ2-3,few,TGCAGTGCTAGAGGGGGGAACCCAGATACGCAGTATTTT,CSARGGNPDTQYF
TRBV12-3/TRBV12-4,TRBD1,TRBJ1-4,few,TGTGCCAGCAGCGACGGGACAGGGATTGAAAAACTGTTTTTT,CASSDGTGIEKLFF
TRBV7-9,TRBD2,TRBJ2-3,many,TGTGCCAGCCGACCGTCTAGCGGGGGGACGGATACGCAGTATTTT,CASRPSSGGTDTQYF
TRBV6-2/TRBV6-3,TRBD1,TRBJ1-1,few,TGTGCCAGCAGTCAGCGGCGACAGGGGACTGAAGCTTTCTTT,CASSQRRQGTEAFF
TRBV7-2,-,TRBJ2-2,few,TGTGCCAGCAGCTGGAGCTCTCCCACCGGGGAGCTGTTTTTT,CASSWSSPTGELFF
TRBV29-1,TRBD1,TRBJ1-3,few,TGCAGCGTTAGCAACCAGGGGGATCGGGACACCATATATTTT,CSVSNQGDRDTIYF
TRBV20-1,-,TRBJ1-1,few,TGCAGTGCTCTCCCCAGTGGCACTGAAGCTTTCTTT,CSALPSGTEAFF
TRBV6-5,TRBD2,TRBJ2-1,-,TGTGCCAGCAGTTACTCGTATGTTACTAGCGGGACTCGGAATGAGCAGTTCTTC,CASSYSYVTSGTRNEQFF
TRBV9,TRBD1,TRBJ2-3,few,TGTGCCAGCAGCGTCCCCGGGACAGCAGGGGTTGATACGCAGTATTTT,CASSVPGTAGVDTQYF